One and the same sample provided the 24 T cell receptor beta chains below, sequenced in a study of human T cells and chemical hapten exposure. TCRdb reprocessed the RACE reads with MiXCR, giving one entry per CDR3 protein. Of 330,000 or so distinct CDR3 sequences listed, about 6% are singletons. The time point: patch test 2, 6 weeks after DPC sensitization. This sample's treatment: therapeutic diphenylcyclopropenone sensitization with weekly scalp DPC. The sequencing used whole blood, collected in connection with sensitization to the hapten diphenylcyclopropenone (DPC). Receptors originate from a woman aged 18-29 years with alopecia areata. Some clones in this sample may be carry-over from other donors' samples.

In its sample, this clonotype was seen many times. CDR3 protein: CASSSTAQVYNEQFF. CDR3 in DNA: TGTGCCAGTAGTTCAACAGCCCAAGTCTACAATGAGCAGTTCTTC. This chain uses TRBV19 with TRBJ2-1; D not resolved. V lost 5 bases to trimming and J lost 3 bases, with 14 bases between them. The CDR3 spans 15 residues. Looked up from germline, CDR1 is LNHDA and CDR2 is SQIVND (reference sequence).

This clonotype was picked up a small number of times. V and J are TRBV14 and TRBJ1-5, with D uncertain. The V gene lost 4 bases and the J gene lost 4 bases, with 8 bases spanning the gap. Germline loops: CDR1 SGHDN, CDR2 FVKESK. The CDR3 has 13 residues. For the CDR3, the DNA is TGTGCCAGCAGCCGTAAGGCTAATCAGCCCCAGCATTTT. This sequence encodes CASSRKANQPQHF. The whole variable domain, remainder taken from reference TRBV14 and TRBJ1-5, is EAGVTQFPSHSVIEKGQTVTLRCDPISGHDNLYWYRRVMGKEIKFLLHFVKESKQDESGMPNNRFLAERTGGTYSTLKVQPAELEDSGVYFCASSRKANQPQHFGDGTRLSIL.

In its sample, this clonotype was seen a few times. The J gene is TRBJ2-1, the V gene TRBV7-9; 7 bases align to TRBD1. CDR1 is SEHNR and CDR2 is FQNEAQ in the germline V gene (reference sequence). V trimming: 3 bases; J trimming: 8 bases; junction bases outside the gene matches: 10. The CDR3 runs 15 residues. The CDR3 DNA sequence: TGTGCCAGCAGCTTGCGTGGGACAGACCCCGATGAGCAGTTCTTC. It codes for CASSLRGTDPDEQFF.

Many counts were recorded for this clonotype. CDR3 nucleotides: TGCAGCGTTGTAATAACGGGGGGGCCTACGTTCTTC. The encoded protein is CSVVITGGPTFF. The V gene is TRBV29-1, the J gene TRBJ2-1; 8 nucleotides line up with TRBD2. The junction had 11 bases not matched to a gene; V was cut back by 4 bases and J by 15 bases. The CDR3 contains 12 residues. Germline V CDR1 and CDR2: SQVTM, ANQGSEA.

The sample holds many counts of this clonotype. The chain recombines TRBV7-8 with TRBJ2-1; D not resolved. Per the germline V gene, CDR1 is SGHVS and CDR2 is FQNEAQ. The CDR3 is made up of 17 amino acids. V lost 5 bases and J lost 5, with 22 bases in between. The CDR3 loop reads CASSQIGRQYPNNEQFF. CDR3 coding DNA: TGTGCCAGCAGCCAAATAGGGCGCCAGTACCCGAACAATGAGCAGTTCTTC.

This clonotype appeared a few times. The V call is TRBV27, the J call TRBJ2-3; tentative D call: TRBD1 (5 bases). Trimming shortened V by 5 bases and J by 4 bases, and 10 bases separated the two germline ends. The CDR3 spans 13 residues. Germline lookup yields CDR1 MNHEY and CDR2 SMNVEV (reference sequence). CDR3 DNA: TGTGCCAGCAGTCTCCAGACAGCAGATACGCAGTATTTT. It translates to CASSLQTADTQYF.

This clonotype was picked up a small number of times. CDR3 residues: CASSFRPADTQYF. The CDR3 nucleotides are TGTGCCAGCAGCTTTCGACCAGCAGATACGCAGTATTTT. The V gene is TRBV7-9, the J gene TRBJ2-3; no clear D gene. This CDR3 spans 13 amino acids. Trimming took 3 bases from V and 4 from J, leaving 8 bases between them. Germline V CDR1 and CDR2: SEHNR, FQNEAQ (reference sequence).

There are a few counts of this clonotype. The chain couples TRBV12-3 or TRBV12-4 to TRBJ2-5; 12 nucleotides line up with TRBD2. This CDR3 has 17 residues. Germline trimming cut 2 bases from V and 4 bases from J; bases unmatched to any gene: 8. CDR3 sequence: CASSLPGLAGKRETQYF. CDR3 sequence (DNA): TGTGCCAGCAGTTTACCCGGACTAGCGGGGAAAAGAGAGACCCAGTACTTC.

V gene TRBV20-1 combines with J gene TRBJ1-5; D is uncertain. V was shortened by 6 bases and J by 4 bases, with 10 bases between the two germline ends. This CDR3 comprises 12 residues. The germline V gene encodes CDR1 DFQATT and CDR2 SNEGSKA (reference sequence). The CDR3 reads CSARAYNQPQHF. The CDR3 coding sequence is TGCAGTGCCCGGGCCTATAATCAGCCCCAGCATTTT.

Ten or more counts support this clonotype. This chain uses TRBV6-2 or TRBV6-3 with TRBJ2-3; 10 bases fit TRBD2. The V and J ends lost 2 bases and 5 bases, in that order; junction bases with no gene match: 25. This CDR3 region has 22 residues. Germline CDR1 MNHEY, CDR2 SVGEGT. CDR3 sequence reads: CASSYGAGGPLQSLFVEDTQYF. As DNA, the CDR3 is TGTGCCAGCAGTTACGGAGCGGGGGGGCCACTTCAGTCATTGTTTGTGGAAGATACGCAGTATTTT.

This clonotype was seen repeatedly, ten times or more. The chain employs TRBV7-2 and TRBJ1-1, with TRBD1 matching 7 bases. Germline V gene data show CDR1 as SGHTA and CDR2 as FQGNSA. The CDR3 has 14 residues. After removal of 2 bases from V and 5 bases from J, the junction contained 5 bases not matched to a gene. The CDR3 reads CASSLMTGRTEAFF. CDR3 sequence (DNA): TGTGCCAGCAGCTTAATGACAGGGAGGACTGAAGCTTTCTTT.

This chain links TRBV28 with TRBJ2-3; 8 bases line up with TRBD2. Trimming removed 3 bases from V and 3 bases from J; junction bases left unmatched: 17. Looked up from germline, CDR1 is MDHEN and CDR2 is SYDVKM. The CDR3 has 19 residues. CDR3 coding DNA: TGTGCCAGCAGTTTGTTGGCCGGGGGGGCCAATTTTGGAACAGATACGCAGTATTTT. The encoded protein is CASSLLAGGANFGTDTQYF.

This clonotype was detected a few times. The chain links TRBV27 to TRBJ2-7; 7 bases map to TRBD2. Trimming at V came to 4 bases and at J to 4 bases, leaving 7 bases not matched to a gene. Germline CDR1 MNHEY, CDR2 SMNVEV (reference sequence). This CDR3 has 14 residues. CDR3 sequence reads: CASSSGTIRYEQYF. CDR3 DNA sequence: TGTGCCAGCAGTTCCGGGACTATAAGATACGAGCAGTACTTC.

Ten or more counts support this clonotype. For the CDR3, the DNA is TGCGCCAGCAGCTATGCTAGCGTTACAGATACGCAGTATTTT. It translates to CASSYASVTDTQYF. This chain connects TRBV5-1 to TRBJ2-3; the D gene is possibly TRBD2 (6 bases). The V end lost 3 bases, the J end lost 3 bases, and 11 bases lay between the germline ends. The V gene's germline CDR1 is SGHRS and CDR2 YFSETQ. The CDR3 length is 14 residues. The variable domain in full, completed from reference TRBV5-1 and TRBJ2-3, reads KAGVTQTPRYLIKTRGQQVTLSCSPISGHRSVSWYQQTPGQGLQFLFEYFSETQRNKGNFPGRFSGRQFSNSRSEMNVSTLELGDSALYLCASSYASVTDTQYFGPGTRLTVL.

At least ten counts were recorded for this clonotype. This sequence joins TRBV6-2 or TRBV6-3 and TRBJ1-5, with D uncertain. There are 15 residues in the CDR3. Germline V gene lookup returns CDR1 MNHEY and CDR2 SVGEGT. V was clipped by 2 bases and J by 2 bases, with 10 bases between them. CDR3 amino acids: CASSYIGLGNQPQHF. CDR3 in DNA: TGTGCCAGCAGTTACATAGGGTTGGGCAATCAGCCCCAGCATTTT.

This clonotype was seen at least ten times. The chain is built from TRBV20-1 and TRBJ2-5; possibly TRBD1 for D (6 bases). The CDR3 totals 13 residues. With 6 bases removed from V and 4 bases from J, the gap between germline ends came to 15 bases. CDR1 is DFQATT and CDR2 is SNEGSKA in the germline V gene (reference sequence). The CDR3 region is CSAATGTSETQYF. CDR3 in DNA: TGCAGTGCCGCGACCGGGACATCAGAGACCCAGTACTTC.

This chain connects TRBV5-6 to TRBJ2-3, with unresolved D. Per germline, CDR1 SGHDT and CDR2 YYEEEE. Between the trimmed V and J ends, which lost 3 bases and 0 bases, there was a span of 14 bases. This CDR3 contains 16 residues. The CDR3 nucleotides read TGTGCCAGCAGCTCCGCCACCAGTCTTAGCACAGATACGCAGTATTTT. It yields the protein CASSSATSLSTDTQYF.

This clonotype was observed at least ten times. The chain has TRBV12-3 or TRBV12-4 and TRBJ1-5, with D possibly TRBD1 on 6 matching bases. This CDR3 comprises 18 residues. V was shortened by 5 bases and J by 0 bases, with 20 bases between the two germline ends. CDR3 sequence: CASSRILIRGDSNQPQHF. The DNA for the CDR3 is TGTGCCAGCAGTCGAATCCTGATCAGGGGTGATAGCAATCAGCCCCAGCATTTT.

This chain joins TRBV10-3 and TRBJ2-4, with 7 bases matching TRBD1. The junction had 8 bases not matched to a gene; V was cut back by 6 bases and J by 0 bases. This CDR3 is built from 16 residues. Germline CDR1 is ENHRY and CDR2 is SYGVKD. CDR3 in DNA: TGTGCCATCAGCCCGGGACAGCAACTAGCCAAAAACATTCAGTACTTC. Translating gives CAISPGQQLAKNIQYF.

This clonotype was detected ten times or more. This sequence joins TRBV29-1 and TRBJ1-6; D perhaps matches TRBD1 (6 bases). Germline lookup yields CDR1 SQVTM and CDR2 ANQGSEA. Trimming stripped 4 bases from V and 9 bases from J, with 13 bases between. The CDR3 runs to 13 residues. CDR3 sequence: CSVGDTESSPLHF. DNA for the CDR3: TGCAGCGTTGGGGACACCGAGAGTTCACCCCTCCACTTT.

The sample holds many counts of this clonotype. The chain couples TRBV7-9 to TRBJ1-5; 7 bases match TRBD1. Germline V gene lookup returns CDR1 SEHNR and CDR2 FQNEAQ (reference sequence). The CDR3 has 14 residues. Germline trimming cut 1 base from V and 7 bases from J; bases unmatched to any gene: 4. The CDR3 DNA reads TGTGCCAGCAGCTTAGGGGCAGGGGGACAGCCCCAGCATTTT. Translating gives CASSLGAGGQPQHF.

The gene calls are TRBV28 and TRBJ2-4, with TRBD1 matching 8 bases. The CDR3 is 15 amino acids. The trim removed 4 bases at V and 6 bases at J, leaving 8 bases unmatched. Germline loops: CDR1 MDHEN, CDR2 SYDVKM. Here the CDR3 DNA reads TGTGCCAGCAGTTCGTCGGGAGACAGGGGAAACATTCAGTACTTC. Translating it yields CASSSSGDRGNIQYF.

This clonotype appeared a few times. The rearrangement uses TRBV20-1 and TRBJ2-7; 8 bases match TRBD1. Per germline, CDR1 DFQATT and CDR2 SNEGSKA (reference sequence). This CDR3 is 14 amino acids long. V was pared by 2 bases and J by 4 bases, with 7 bases of the junction left unmatched. CDR3 DNA sequence: TGCAGTGCTAGACCGGCAGGGGGCTATTACGAGCAGTACTTC. Its translation is CSARPAGGYYEQYF.

This clonotype was found many times. The chain uses TRBV28 and TRBJ1-2; 8 nucleotides line up with TRBD1. This CDR3 has 16 amino acids. CDR1 is MDHEN and CDR2 is SYDVKM in the germline V gene. Trimming at V came to 8 bases and at J to 4 bases, leaving 15 bases not matched to a gene. The CDR3, as DNA: TGTGCCAGCTTTGTCTCCGGGACAGGAGATTTCTATGGCTACACCTTC. Its protein product is CASFVSGTGDFYGYTF.